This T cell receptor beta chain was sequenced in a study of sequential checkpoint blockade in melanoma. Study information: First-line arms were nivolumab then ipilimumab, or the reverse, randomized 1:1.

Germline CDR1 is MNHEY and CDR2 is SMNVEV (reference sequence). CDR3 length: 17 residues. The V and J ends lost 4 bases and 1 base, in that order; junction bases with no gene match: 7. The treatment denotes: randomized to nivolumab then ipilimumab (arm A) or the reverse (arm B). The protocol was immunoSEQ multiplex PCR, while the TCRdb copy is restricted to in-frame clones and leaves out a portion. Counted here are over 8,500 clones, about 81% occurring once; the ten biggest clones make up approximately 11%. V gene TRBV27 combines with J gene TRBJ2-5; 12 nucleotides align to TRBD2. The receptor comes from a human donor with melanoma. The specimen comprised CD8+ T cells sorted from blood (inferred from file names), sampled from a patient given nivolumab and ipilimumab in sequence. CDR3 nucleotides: TGTGCCAGCAGTTCCTTGACTAGCGGGGGTTTCCAAGAGACCCAGTACTTC. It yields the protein CASSSLTSGGFQETQYF.